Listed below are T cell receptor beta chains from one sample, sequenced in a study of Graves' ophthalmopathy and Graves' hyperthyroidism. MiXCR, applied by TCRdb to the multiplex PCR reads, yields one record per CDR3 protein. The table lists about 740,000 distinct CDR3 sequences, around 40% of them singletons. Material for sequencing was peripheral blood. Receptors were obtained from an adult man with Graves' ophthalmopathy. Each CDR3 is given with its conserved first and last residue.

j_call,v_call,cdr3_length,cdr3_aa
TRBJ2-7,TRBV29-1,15,CSVEEVGTVTYEQYF
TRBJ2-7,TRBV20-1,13,CSTGTSHTYEQYF
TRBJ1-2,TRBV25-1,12,CASSDVGHGYTF
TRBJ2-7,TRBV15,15,CATSRERGDPYEQYF
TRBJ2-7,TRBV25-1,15,CASSTPDREVYEQYF
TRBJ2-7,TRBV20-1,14,CSAWNRDRGREQYF
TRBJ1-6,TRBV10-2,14,CASSESGHNSPLHF
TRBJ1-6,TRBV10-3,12,CAIRTGNSPLHF
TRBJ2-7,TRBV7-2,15,CASSLLSGNFYEQYF
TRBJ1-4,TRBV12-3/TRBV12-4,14,CASSPGFNNEKLFF
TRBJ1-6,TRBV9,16,CASSENPRDPNSPLHF
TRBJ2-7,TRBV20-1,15,CSAIEDRSSSYEQYF
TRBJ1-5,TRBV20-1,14,CSAMAGGYGQPQHF
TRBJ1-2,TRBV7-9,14,CASSRADRVHGYTF
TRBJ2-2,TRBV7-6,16,CASSLPGAASTGELFF
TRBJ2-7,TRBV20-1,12,CSARLNSYEQYF
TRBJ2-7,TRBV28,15,CASSLPTGQVDEQYF
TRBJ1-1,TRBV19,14,CASSIGVENTEAFF
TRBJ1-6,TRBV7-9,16,CASSSSGGDSFSPLHF
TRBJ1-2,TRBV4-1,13,CASSQVGLDGYTF
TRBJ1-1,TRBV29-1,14,CSVPKGIVSTEAFF